What follows are 17 T cell receptor beta chains derived from one specimen sequenced in a study of T-cell memory formation after mild COVID-19. One entry per CDR3 protein, called by TCRdb with MiXCR from the 5' RACE reads. The sample has 150,000 to 200,000 distinct CDR3 sequences; roughly 31% are singletons. Sequenced material: PBMCs or a T cell subset sorted from them (not recorded which). The origin of the receptors is an adult woman who had mild COVID-19 (a few samples of this study predate the infection). Cell type and time point are not known.

The rearrangement joins TRBV11-3 to TRBJ2-1; 8 nucleotides line up with TRBD2. The trim removed 4 bases at V and 2 bases at J, leaving 13 bases unmatched. Per germline, CDR1 SGHNT and CDR2 YENEEA. The CDR3 covers 18 residues. The CDR3 loop reads CASSSRGVAGLPYNEQFF. The CDR3 DNA reads as TGTGCCAGCAGCTCCAGAGGAGTAGCGGGACTCCCCTACAATGAGCAGTTCTTC.

This clonotype came up once. The chain combines TRBV2 with TRBJ1-5; weak D call: TRBD1 (6 bases). The V gene lost 7 bases and the J gene lost 3 bases, with 10 bases spanning the gap. The CDR3 spans 13 residues. Germline V gene sequence: CDR1 SNHLY, CDR2 FYNNEI. Here the CDR3 DNA reads TGTGCCAGCACTAGACAGGACAATCAGCCCCAGCATTTT. Translation: CASTRQDNQPQHF.

The chain uses TRBV27 and TRBJ2-7; D is undetermined. The CDR3 sequence is 13 residues long. Germline CDR1 reads MNHEY; CDR2 reads SMNVEV (reference sequence). V dropped 5 bases and J dropped 3 bases, with 11 bases sitting between them. CDR3 nucleotides: TGTGCCAGCAGTCCGGTAGGAAGCTACGAGCAGTACTTC. Translating gives CASSPVGSYEQYF.

This CDR3 is CASSEDSRAADTQYF. The DNA of the CDR3 is TGTGCCAGCAGTGAGGACTCAAGGGCGGCAGATACGCAGTATTTT. This sequence joins TRBV6-5 and TRBJ2-3, with D possibly TRBD2 on 5 matching bases. Germline V gives CDR1 MNHEY, CDR2 SVGAGI. Deletions cut 5 bases from V and 4 bases from J, with 16 bases between. This CDR3 is 15 amino acids long.

The chain combines TRBV5-1 with TRBJ2-5; 7 nucleotides match TRBD1. Germline CDR1 SGHRS, CDR2 YFSETQ. CDR3 size: 14 residues. V trimming: 4 bases; J trimming: 4 bases; junction bases outside the gene matches: 7. CDR3 DNA: TGCGCCAGCAGCCCTGACAGGGTTTTAGAGACCCAGTACTTC. Its protein is CASSPDRVLETQYF. Full variable domain (rest looked up from reference TRBV5-1 and TRBJ2-5): KAGVTQTPRYLIKTRGQQVTLSCSPISGHRSVSWYQQTPGQGLQFLFEYFSETQRNKGNFPGRFSGRQFSNSRSEMNVSTLELGDSALYLCASSPDRVLETQYFGPGTRLLVL.

This clonotype came up a few times. This sequence joins TRBV3-1 and TRBJ2-7; D tentatively fits TRBD1 or TRBD2 (5 bases each). This CDR3 comprises 14 residues. CDR1 and CDR2 (germline): LGHDT, YNNKEL (reference sequence). With 4 bases removed from V and 7 bases from J, the gap between germline ends came to 17 bases. Here the CDR3 DNA reads TGTGCCAGCAGCCCGCGTGAGGGGTGGGTTGAGCAGTACTTC. This codes for CASSPREGWVEQYF.

The chain joins TRBV24-1 to TRBJ1-5; TRBD1 aligns across 9 bases. With V trimmed by 6 bases and J by 7 bases, 6 bases remained unmatched. The CDR3 is 14 amino acids. Germline values: CDR1 KGHDR, CDR2 SFDVKD. As DNA, the CDR3 is TGTGCCACCAGTCCCGGGACAGGGAACCAGCCCCAGCATTTT. This encodes CATSPGTGNQPQHF.

This clonotype was counted a few times. V usage is TRBV6-1 and J usage is TRBJ1-1; 9 positions agree with TRBD1. The CDR3 totals 15 residues. The V and J ends lost 6 bases and 3 bases, in that order; junction bases with no gene match: 8. Germline V CDR1 and CDR2: MNHNS, SASEGT. The CDR3 protein is CASSQRDRAHTEAFF. In DNA, the CDR3 is TGTGCCAGCAGCCAACGGGACAGGGCGCACACTGAAGCTTTCTTT.

This clonotype came up a few times. V usage is TRBV5-5 and J usage is TRBJ2-5; no firm D call. With 4 bases removed from V and 2 bases from J, the gap between germline ends came to 15 bases. Looked up from germline, CDR1 is SGHKS and CDR2 is YYEKEE (reference sequence). This CDR3 has 15 amino acids. The CDR3 sequence: CASSDLPGRQETQYF. CDR3 nucleotide sequence: TGTGCCAGCAGCGACCTCCCTGGCAGACAAGAGACCCAGTACTTC.

J is TRBJ1-2 and V is TRBV7-2; D is unresolved. CDR1 is SGHTA, CDR2 FQGNSA, per germline. Trimming removed 5 bases from V and 4 bases from J, with 11 bases in between. The CDR3 extends over 13 amino acids. CDR3 amino acids: CASSPQGFYGYTF. CDR3 DNA: TGTGCCAGCAGCCCCCAAGGGTTCTATGGCTACACCTTC.

The chain carries TRBV15 and TRBJ2-3; TRBD2 agrees at 8 bases. Unmatched junction bases numbered 10, after V lost 5 bases and J lost 6 bases. CDR1 LNHNV and CDR2 YYDKDF come from the germline V gene (reference sequence). The CDR3 totals 15 residues. Here the CDR3 DNA reads TGTGCCACCAGCCGTACCGGGACTAGTCGGGATACGCAGTATTTT. This codes for CATSRTGTSRDTQYF.

This clonotype showed up just a few times. The chain joins TRBV5-1 to TRBJ1-1; D might be TRBD1 (6 bases). This CDR3 is 13 amino acids long. V was trimmed by 2 bases and J by 6 bases, leaving 11 bases between them. Germline-derived CDR1 and CDR2 are SGHRS and YFSETQ. The CDR3 DNA reads as TGCGCCAGCAGCTTACCGGGGACACCTGAAGCTTTCTTT. Its translation: CASSLPGTPEAFF.

This chain uses TRBV7-9 with TRBJ1-2, with D hard to call. V shed 3 bases and J shed 2 bases, with 7 bases lying between them. The germline CDR1 and CDR2 sequences are SEHNR and FQNEAQ (reference sequence). The CDR3 extends over 13 amino acids. CDR3 residues: CASSFVGNYGYTF. CDR3 bases: TGTGCCAGCAGCTTCGTGGGCAACTATGGCTACACCTTC.

The rearrangement joins TRBV18 to TRBJ2-1; 10 bases fit TRBD1. In germline, CDR1 is KGHSH, CDR2 LQKENI. The CDR3 spans 15 residues. The V and J ends lost 5 bases and 6 bases, in that order; junction bases with no gene match: 7. The CDR3 sequence: CASSSRGQGINEQFF. The CDR3, as DNA: TGTGCCAGCTCATCACGGGGACAGGGGATCAATGAGCAGTTCTTC. Full variable domain (missing parts from reference TRBV18 and TRBJ2-1): NAGVMQNPRHLVRRRGQEARLRCSPMKGHSHVYWYRQLPEEGLKFMVYLQKENIIDESGMPKERFSAEFPKEGPSILRIQQVVRGDSAAYFCASSSRGQGINEQFFGPGTRLTVL.

This sequence joins TRBV7-8 and TRBJ2-5; 9 nucleotides line up with TRBD2. J gave up 4 bases and V 7 bases, and 13 bases lay outside the gene matches. The CDR3 has 16 amino acids. Looked up from germline, CDR1 is SGHVS and CDR2 is FQNEAQ. The CDR3 protein is CASTLEGGGAGETQYF. The DNA of the CDR3 is TGTGCCAGCACCCTTGAGGGCGGGGGGGCAGGAGAGACCCAGTACTTC.

This clonotype was recorded a few times. V and J are TRBV9 and TRBJ1-2; a possible D gene is TRBD1 (5 bases). This CDR3 spans 14 amino acids. The germline V and J ends were trimmed by 0 bases and 4 bases, with 10 bases remaining between them. Germline CDR1 reads SGDLS; CDR2 reads YYNGEE. CDR3 nucleotides: TGTGCCAGCAGCGTAGCCCCGACAGCCTATGGCTACACCTTC. Protein: CASSVAPTAYGYTF.

This sequence joins TRBV18 and TRBJ2-5; tentatively, D is TRBD2 (5 bases). Trimming removed 4 bases at V and 2 bases at J, with 11 bases between. Per the germline V gene, CDR1 is KGHSH and CDR2 is LQKENI. This CDR3 has 14 residues. The CDR3 DNA reads TGTGCCAGCTCACGAGCCGGGATGCAAGAGACCCAGTACTTC. Translated: CASSRAGMQETQYF. Full variable domain (rest looked up from reference TRBV18 and TRBJ2-5): NAGVMQNPRHLVRRRGQEARLRCSPMKGHSHVYWYRQLPEEGLKFMVYLQKENIIDESGMPKERFSAEFPKEGPSILRIQQVVRGDSAAYFCASSRAGMQETQYFGPGTRLLVL.